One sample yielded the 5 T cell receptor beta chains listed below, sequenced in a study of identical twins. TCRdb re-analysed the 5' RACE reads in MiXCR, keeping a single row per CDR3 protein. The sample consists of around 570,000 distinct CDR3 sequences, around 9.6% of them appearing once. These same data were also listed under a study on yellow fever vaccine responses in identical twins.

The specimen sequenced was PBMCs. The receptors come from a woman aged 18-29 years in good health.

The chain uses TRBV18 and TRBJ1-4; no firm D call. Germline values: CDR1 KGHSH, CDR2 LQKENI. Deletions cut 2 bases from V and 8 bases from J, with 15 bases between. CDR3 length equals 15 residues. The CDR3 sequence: CASSPAASQVEKLFF. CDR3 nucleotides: TGTGCCAGCTCACCAGCCGCAAGCCAAGTGGAAAAACTGTTTTTT. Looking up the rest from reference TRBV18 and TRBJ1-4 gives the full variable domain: NAGVMQNPRHLVRRRGQEARLRCSPMKGHSHVYWYRQLPEEGLKFMVYLQKENIIDESGMPKERFSAEFPKEGPSILRIQQVVRGDSAAYFCASSPAASQVEKLFFGSGTQLSVL.

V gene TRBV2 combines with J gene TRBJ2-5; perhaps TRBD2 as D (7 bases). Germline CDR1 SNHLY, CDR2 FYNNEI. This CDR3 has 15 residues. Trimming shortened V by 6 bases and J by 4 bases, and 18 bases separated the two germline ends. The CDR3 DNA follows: TGTGCCAGCAGGGTACATGGGGGGGCCGGAGAGACCCAGTACTTC. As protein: CASRVHGGAGETQYF.

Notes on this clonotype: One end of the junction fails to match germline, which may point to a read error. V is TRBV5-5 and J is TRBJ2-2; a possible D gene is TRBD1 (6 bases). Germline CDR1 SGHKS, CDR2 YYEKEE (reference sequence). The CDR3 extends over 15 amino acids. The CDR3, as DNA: TGTGCCAGCAGCTCCCCCCACAGGGTTTCCGGGGAGCTGCTTTTT. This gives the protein CASSSPHRVSGELLF.

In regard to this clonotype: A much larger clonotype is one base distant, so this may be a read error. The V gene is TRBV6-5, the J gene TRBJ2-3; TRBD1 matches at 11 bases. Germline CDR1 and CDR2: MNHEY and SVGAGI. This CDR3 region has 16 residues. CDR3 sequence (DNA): TGTGTCAGCAGTACTTTGGACAGGGGGCTTACAGATACGCAGTATTTT. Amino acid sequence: CVSSTLDRGLTDTQYF.

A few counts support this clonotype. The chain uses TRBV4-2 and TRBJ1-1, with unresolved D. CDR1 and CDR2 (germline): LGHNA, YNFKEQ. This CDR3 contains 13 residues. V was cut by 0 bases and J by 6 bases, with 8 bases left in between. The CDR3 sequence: CASSQERFSEAFF. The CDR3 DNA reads TGTGCCAGCAGCCAAGAAAGGTTCTCTGAAGCTTTCTTT.